This T cell receptor (beta chain) was profiled in a study of shared clonotypes between healthy human individuals (dated by TCRdb to about 2020). General notes on the study: The cohort included a few men and a couple of women between 18 and 49 years of age. Between about 0.8 and 9.5 billion PBMCs per donor were obtained by leukapheresis. Blood TCR repertoires of five healthy adults were deeply sequenced to estimate repertoire size and the extent of clonotype sharing between individuals. Per donor, three plates each were used for CD4 naive and CD4 memory, two for CD8 naive, and one for CD8 memory. Different laboratories and diverse techniques were used to prepare libraries and sequence TCR repertoires, to increase sequencing depth and limit assay-specific biases. Overall study outcomes, separate from this receptor: Sampling was restricted to blood, and TCR repertoires in tissue are likely to differ from TCR repertoires in blood. Rarefaction of sorted-subset datasets indicated incomplete sequencing despite the large sequencing depth. Across a handful of donors, roughly 5.4% of naive CD4, more than 3% of naive CD8, 2% to 2.5% of memory CD4, and approximately 0.42% of memory CD8 clonotypes were shared. The small number of donors limited the genetic and exposure-history diversity represented. Based on pairwise subsampling, the degree of clonotype sharing among donors was expected to be affected by sequencing depth. Clonotypes shared by all four sorted-subset donors showed higher generation probabilities than non-shared clonotypes. Estimated clonotype richness was generally larger for naive than for memory subsets.

TCR CDR3 regions were amplified from genomic DNA by multiplex PCR using the deep immunoSEQ assay. For each cell subset, the extracted genomic DNA was distributed evenly across all wells of several immunoSEQ 96-well plates, and each plate served as one replicate. For sorted subsets, 150 to 200 ng genomic DNA, equal to tens of thousands of T cell genomes, was loaded into each replicate PCR. Purified libraries were quantified with a Qubit 3.0 fluorometer, sized on a Bioanalyzer 2100, and re-quantified with the KAPA Library Quantification kit. Each immunoSEQ 96-well plate was sequenced on its own single-read 150-cycle Illumina NextSeq 550 flow cell. For the original study's pipeline: The immunoSEQ output contained only junctional sequences without quality scores, so filtering could not match that applied to full-length reads. To assign V/J genes and CDR3, sequences were annotated against IMGT germline references using PyIR, a Python wrapper for IgBLAST v1.9. Reads were filtered out if the reads had weak V/J assignments (E-value above 1e-6), no CDR3, stop codons, out-of-frame junctions, or ambiguous translated residues. V3J clonotypes were defined as sequences sharing an identical inferred V gene, J gene, and CDR3 amino acid sequence. Percentage overlap between repertoires was calculated by dividing the number of shared unique clonotypes by the size of the smaller repertoire. Three approaches were used to assess repertoire richness: RTK rarefaction, the Chao1 estimator, and Recon v2.1 estimates of unobserved clonotypes. Generation probabilities were computed with OLGA for all TCRbeta clonotypes obtained by the gDNA method from a handful of donors. Held by TCRdb, this immuneACCESS table contains in-frame sequences only and omits some clones. Under half of the omission traces to an unresolved V gene where checked; the cause of the rest is unknown. V and J calls and clone size are as listed in that table; D and trimming were resolved from the DNA. The sample table holds around 320,000 clones, of which around 87% were seen once. 15% to 20% of the sample belongs to the ten largest clones.

Inclusive of the bounding cysteine and phenylalanine, the CDR3 is 13 residues long. Here the CDR3 DNA is all that survives: 39 bases in frame from base 1. Taken from the germline V gene, the CDR1 and CDR2 loops are MNHNS and SASEGT. V is cut back by 4 bases and J by 6 bases, with 1 base in the junction unmatched. In regard to this clone: Which antigen it targets is not known. The sample holds no much larger clone one base away, and base qualities are not on file.

Donors were healthy HIV-negative adults with no recently reported acute infections or vaccinations. Every donor was a Caucasian adult residing in Nashville, Tennessee, USA. CD8 memory samples consisted of magnetically selected CD45RO+ cells combined with CCR7-negative CD45RA+ effector memory (TemRA) cells. Blood was obtained by leukapheresis, after which PBMCs were separated by Ficoll-Histopaque density gradient centrifugation and cryopreserved in liquid nitrogen vapor phase. Analytical flow cytometry was used to check the purity and quantity of each magnetically sorted T cell population. Each sorted fraction had its genomic DNA isolated and then quantified by UV absorbance on a Nanodrop 2000c.

Recombination connected TRBV6-1 to TRBJ1-5; TRBD1 fits 9 bases in the junction. This clonotype originated in a young man in good health. Material for sequencing was memory CD8+ T cells sorted from blood. The intended sense of this specimen's cell subset or site label: CD45RO+ cells pooled with CCR7-negative TemRA cells. The CDR3 sequence is CASSGDRAQPQHF. The nucleotides are TGTGCCAGCAGTGGGGACAGGGCTCAGCCCCAGCATTTT.